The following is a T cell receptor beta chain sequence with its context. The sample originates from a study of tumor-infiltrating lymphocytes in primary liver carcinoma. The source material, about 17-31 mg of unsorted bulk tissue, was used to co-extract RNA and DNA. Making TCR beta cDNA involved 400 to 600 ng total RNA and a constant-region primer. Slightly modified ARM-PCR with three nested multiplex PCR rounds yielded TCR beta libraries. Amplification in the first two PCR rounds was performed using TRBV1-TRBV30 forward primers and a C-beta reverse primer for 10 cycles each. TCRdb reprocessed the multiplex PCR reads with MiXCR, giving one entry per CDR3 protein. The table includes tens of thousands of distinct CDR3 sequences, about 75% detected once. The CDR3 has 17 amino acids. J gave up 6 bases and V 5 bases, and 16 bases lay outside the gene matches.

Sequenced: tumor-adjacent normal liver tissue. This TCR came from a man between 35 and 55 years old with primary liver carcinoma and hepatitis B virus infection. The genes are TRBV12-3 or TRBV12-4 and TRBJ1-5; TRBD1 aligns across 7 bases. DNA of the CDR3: TGTGCCAGCAGTCCATTGGTGTTAGACAGGGACGGTCAGCCCCAGCATTTT. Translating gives CASSPLVLDRDGQPQHF.